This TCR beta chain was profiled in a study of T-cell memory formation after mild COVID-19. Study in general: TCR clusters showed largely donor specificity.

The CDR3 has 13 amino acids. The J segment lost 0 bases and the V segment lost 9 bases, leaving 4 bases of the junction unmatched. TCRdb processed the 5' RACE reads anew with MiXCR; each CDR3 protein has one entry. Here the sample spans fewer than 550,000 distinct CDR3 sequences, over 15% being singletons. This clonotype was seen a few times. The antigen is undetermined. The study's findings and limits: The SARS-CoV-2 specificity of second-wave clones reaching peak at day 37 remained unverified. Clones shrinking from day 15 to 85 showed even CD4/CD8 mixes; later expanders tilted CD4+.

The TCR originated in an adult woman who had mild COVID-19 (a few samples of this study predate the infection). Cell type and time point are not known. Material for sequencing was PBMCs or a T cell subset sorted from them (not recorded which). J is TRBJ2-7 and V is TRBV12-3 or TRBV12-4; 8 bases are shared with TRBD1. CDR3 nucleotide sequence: TGTGCCAGTAGGACAGGGACCTCCTACGAGCAGTACTTC. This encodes CASRTGTSYEQYF.